This entry features one TCR beta chain sequence. TCRdb's table, derived via immunoSEQ multiplex PCR, lists solely in-frame clones and lacks some. In the table there are some 50,000 clones, 84% of which are singletons. This entry is derived from a study of blood T cell repertoires in COVID-19. The overall study: Italy, Spain and the United States were the sources of the convalescent and acute COVID-19 samples. PBMCs, B-cell-depleted T cells, or T cells provided the cDNA or gDNA that made up the material.

The V gene lost 2 bases and the J gene lost 7 bases, with 8 bases spanning the gap. Per the germline V gene, CDR1 is MNHEY and CDR2 is SVGAGI. This CDR3 has 12 residues. V and J are TRBV6-5 and TRBJ1-1; no definite D call. The origin of this receptor is a human donor in a cohort sampled during active COVID-19. Sequenced material: peripheral blood. Written as DNA, the CDR3 is TGTGCCAGCAGTTACACCGCGGGTGAAGCTTTCTTT. Protein: CASSYTAGEAFF.